The source of this T cell receptor beta chain is a study of blood T cell repertoires in COVID-19. At the level of the study: The United States, Italy and Spain supplied acute and convalescent COVID-19 samples.

This CDR3 spans 15 amino acids. V lost 4 bases, J lost 8 bases, and 17 bases lay in between. Per germline, CDR1 SNHLY and CDR2 FYNNEI. This table comes from immunoSEQ multiplex PCR, and its TCRdb copy is limited to in-frame clones, with some not included. The sample holds 150,000 to 200,000 clones; around 79% are singletons and the top ten take less than 7%. This TCR was recovered from a woman in her 40s with COVID-19, enrolled during active disease. The chain joins TRBV2 to TRBJ1-4; maybe TRBD1 (6 bases). The sequencing input was peripheral blood. CDR3 region: CASSGGGREGEKLFF. The CDR3 DNA reads TGTGCCAGCAGTGGCGGGGGCAGGGAGGGCGAAAAACTGTTTTTT.